This T cell receptor beta chain was recorded in a study of Graves' ophthalmopathy and Graves' hyperthyroidism. This CDR3 contains 16 residues. CDR1 is LNHNV and CDR2 is YYDKDF in the germline V gene (reference sequence). Trimming shortened V by 1 base and J by 1 base, and 13 bases separated the two germline ends. Investigators amplified TCR beta CDR3 regions from RNA transcripts. RT-PCR was first run with HTBI primers, then multiplex PCR in a second round. MiXCR, run by TCRdb on the multiplex PCR reads, gives a single entry per CDR3 protein. The sample yields 900,000 to 1,200,000 distinct CDR3 sequences, less than 45% seen once. Patients newly diagnosed with hyperthyroidism, under 2 months' duration, were aged 18 to 65, the study reports. Overall study results and limits: Also, most clonotypes expanded in the thyroid above 0.001 frequency appeared in blood.

In its sample, this clonotype was seen once. Its antigen is unidentified. The source is an adult man with Graves' hyperthyroidism. J is TRBJ1-1 and V is TRBV15, with D possibly being TRBD1 (5 bases). Sequenced input: peripheral blood or thyroid tissue (not recorded which). CDR3 in amino acids: CATSRAAGRANTEAFF. CDR3 in DNA: TGTGCCACCAGCAGAGCGGCAGGGAGGGCGAACACTGAAGCTTTCTTT.